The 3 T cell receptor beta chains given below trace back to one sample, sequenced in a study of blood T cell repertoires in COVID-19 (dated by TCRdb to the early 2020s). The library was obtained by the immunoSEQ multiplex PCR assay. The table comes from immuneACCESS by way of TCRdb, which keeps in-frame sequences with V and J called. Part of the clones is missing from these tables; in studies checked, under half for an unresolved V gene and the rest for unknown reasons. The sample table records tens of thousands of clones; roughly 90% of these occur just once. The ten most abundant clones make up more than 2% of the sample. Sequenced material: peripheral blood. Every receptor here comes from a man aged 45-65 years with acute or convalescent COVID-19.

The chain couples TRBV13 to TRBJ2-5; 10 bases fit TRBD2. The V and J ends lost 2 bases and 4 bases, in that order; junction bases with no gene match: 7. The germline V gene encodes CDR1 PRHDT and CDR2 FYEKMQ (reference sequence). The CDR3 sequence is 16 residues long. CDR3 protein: CASSLKLAGALETQYF. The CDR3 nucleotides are TGTGCCAGCAGCTTAAAGCTAGCGGGAGCTTTAGAGACCCAGTACTTC.

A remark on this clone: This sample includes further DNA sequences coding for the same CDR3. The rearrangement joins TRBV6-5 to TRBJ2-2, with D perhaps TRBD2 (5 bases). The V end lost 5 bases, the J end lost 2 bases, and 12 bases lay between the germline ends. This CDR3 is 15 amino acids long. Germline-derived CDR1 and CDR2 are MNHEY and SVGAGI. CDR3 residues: CASSSRGGNTGELFF. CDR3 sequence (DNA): TGTGCCAGCAGTAGTCGTGGAGGTAACACCGGGGAGCTGTTTTTT.

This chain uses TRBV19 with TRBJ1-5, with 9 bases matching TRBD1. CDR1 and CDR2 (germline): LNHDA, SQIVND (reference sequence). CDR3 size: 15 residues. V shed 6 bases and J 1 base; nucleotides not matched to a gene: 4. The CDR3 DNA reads TGTGCCAGTAGGGTACAGGGGGCAAGCAATCAGCCCCAGCATTTT. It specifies CASRVQGASNQPQHF.